The 22 T cell receptor beta chains given below trace back to one sample, sequenced in a study of T cells expressing NK-cell markers. One entry per CDR3 protein, without DNA, is what TCRdb gives after re-calling the 5' RACE reads. The sample holds some 300,000 distinct CDR3 sequences. Sequenced input: blood T cells: a sorted CD56 or NKG2C T cell subset, CD4+ or CD8+ T cells, or bulk PBMC T cells (not recorded which). These TCRs come from a young man in good health.

The V and J genes are TRBV6-6 and TRBJ2-3; there is no DNA to check the TCRdb D call of TRBD1. This CDR3 has 14 residues. CDR1 and CDR2 from the germline V gene are MNHNY and SVGAGI (reference sequence). The CDR3 spells CATKGQGSTDTQYF.

The CDR3 spells CSVEVALSGNTIYF. This chain connects TRBV29-1 to TRBJ1-3. The CDR3 totals 14 residues. The V gene's germline CDR1 is SQVTM and CDR2 ANQGSEA.

The chain combines TRBV9 with TRBJ2-5; the TCRdb call, TRBD1, lacks DNA for checking. Germline V gives CDR1 SGDLS, CDR2 YYNGEE. The CDR3 sequence is 15 residues long. The chain's CDR3 is CASSVMFGGTETQYF.

This chain uses TRBV4-2 with TRBJ2-2; TCRdb's D gene call, TRBD2, goes unchecked for lack of DNA. This CDR3 comprises 16 residues. Germline assignment: CDR1 LGHNA and CDR2 YNFKEQ. CDR3 amino acids: CASSQSGLAGDGELFF.

The V gene is TRBV7-8, the J gene TRBJ2-5; TCRdb calls TRBD2, which cannot be checked without DNA. Germline V gene sequence: CDR1 SGHVS, CDR2 FQNEAQ. This CDR3 contains 17 residues. CDR3: CASSLMTSGRTGETQYF.

The chain is built from TRBV12-3 or TRBV12-4 and TRBJ2-3. The CDR3 is 12 amino acids. This CDR3 is CASGQNPDTQYF.

This chain connects TRBV4-3 to TRBJ2-5; there is no DNA to check the TCRdb D call of TRBD1. The CDR3 extends over 14 amino acids. The germline V gene encodes CDR1 LGHNA and CDR2 YSLEER. The CDR3 loop reads CASSQERTGRTQYF.

CDR3 loop: CASKLSDTQYF. This rearrangement joins TRBV6-2 or TRBV6-3 to TRBJ2-3. This CDR3 contains 11 residues. Per the germline V gene, CDR1 is MNHEY and CDR2 is SVGEGT.

The J gene is TRBJ2-7, the V gene TRBV6-2 or TRBV6-3; TCRdb picks TRBD1, but there is no DNA to check that call. Germline V lookup: CDR1 MNHEY, CDR2 SVGEGT. The CDR3 is 15 residues long. CDR3 region: CASTLASGRSYEQYF.

The chain couples TRBV12-3 or TRBV12-4 to TRBJ1-2; TCRdb gives TRBD1 as the D gene, but with no DNA this cannot be confirmed. This CDR3 region has 15 residues. The CDR3 is CASLVGGEANYGYTF.

V is TRBV12-3 or TRBV12-4 and J is TRBJ2-4; with no DNA, the TCRdb D assignment of TRBD2 cannot be verified. The length of the CDR3 is 17 residues. The CDR3: CASSLAGGTSGKNIQYF.

This sequence joins TRBV12-3 or TRBV12-4 and TRBJ2-1. CDR3 length: 15 amino acids. The CDR3 here is CASARPGRNYNEQFF.

The V call is TRBV15, the J call TRBJ2-1; TCRdb designates TRBD2, a call that cannot be tested without DNA. This CDR3 contains 15 residues. Germline lookup yields CDR1 LNHNV and CDR2 YYDKDF (reference sequence). The CDR3 is CATSRDRALYNEQFF.

The rearrangement uses TRBV5-1 and TRBJ2-1; TCRdb designates TRBD2, a call that cannot be tested without DNA. The CDR3 covers 14 residues. Germline V CDR1 and CDR2: SGHRS, YFSETQ. The CDR3 is CASSQGVAGNEQFF.

Here the CDR3 reads CASSPNTVPNEKLFF. This rearrangement joins TRBV18 to TRBJ1-4. Per the germline V gene, CDR1 is KGHSH and CDR2 is LQKENI. The CDR3 length is 15 residues.

The rearrangement joins TRBV29-1 to TRBJ1-2. This CDR3 has 15 amino acids. CDR1 is SQVTM, CDR2 ANQGSEA, per germline. The CDR3 is CSVDNTGPTANGYTF.

This chain connects TRBV3-1 to TRBJ2-4; TCRdb reports TRBD1, a call that lacks DNA to check it against. From germline, CDR1 is LGHDT and CDR2 YNNKEL (reference sequence). The CDR3 covers 15 residues. CDR3 amino acids: CASSPRGDGKNIQYF.

This sequence joins TRBV4-2 and TRBJ2-7; TCRdb's D gene call, TRBD2, goes unchecked for lack of DNA. Germline CDR1 is LGHNA and CDR2 is YNFKEQ. The CDR3 has 15 amino acids. The CDR3 sequence is CASSQERASTYEQYF.

This chain uses TRBV12-3 or TRBV12-4 with TRBJ1-6; TCRdb indicates TRBD1, and absent DNA this call remains unverified. There are 13 residues in the CDR3. The CDR3 spells CASSTLQGKALHF.

This chain uses TRBV13 with TRBJ2-1; the D gene TCRdb calls, TRBD1, cannot be checked with no DNA. Germline CDR1 PRHDT, CDR2 FYEKMQ (reference sequence). The CDR3 is made up of 16 amino acids. The CDR3 reads CASSFDGKRGRNEQFF.

The chain couples TRBV3-1 to TRBJ2-5; the TCRdb D gene call, TRBD2, has no DNA to confirm it. Germline V gene data show CDR1 as LGHDT and CDR2 as YNNKEL (reference sequence). This CDR3 has 17 residues. The CDR3 reads CASSQDTPSGTQETQYF.

Here the CDR3 reads CSANRGLYYEQYF. The V call is TRBV20-1, the J call TRBJ2-7; there is no DNA to check the TCRdb D call of TRBD2. From germline, CDR1 is DFQATT and CDR2 SNEGSKA (reference sequence). CDR3 length equals 13 residues.